This TCR beta chain was documented in a study of regulatory T cells in long-lasting Graves disease. Study-wide findings and caveats: A limited number of samples was an acknowledged limitation.

Germline loops: CDR1 DFQATT, CDR2 SNEGSKA (reference sequence). This CDR3 comprises 14 residues. Trimming stripped 5 bases from V and 3 bases from J, with 14 bases between. Arm-PCR of CDR3 regions with iRepertoire HTBI primers generated TCR beta libraries. MiXCR, run by TCRdb on the multiplex PCR reads, gives a single entry per CDR3 protein. Counted here are 540,000 or so distinct CDR3 sequences, approximately 15% occurring once; the ten biggest clones make up under 10%. Time point denoted: newly diagnosed GD, antithyroid drugs for less than 3 months. RNA extracted from PBMCs served as the sequencing template. Turning to this clonotype: Its target is unknown.

This same sample was also part of a study on T cells in Graves' hyperthyroidism and ophthalmopathy.

The receptor comes from a man aged 25 to 40 with Graves disease. J is TRBJ2-1 and V is TRBV20-1; D remains unclear. The sample here was peripheral blood mononuclear cells (PBMCs), taken at new diagnosis, from a patient treated with antithyroid drugs. This CDR3 is CSAQNPGGYNEQFF. The DNA of the CDR3 is TGCAGTGCTCAAAATCCTGGTGGCTACAATGAGCAGTTCTTC.